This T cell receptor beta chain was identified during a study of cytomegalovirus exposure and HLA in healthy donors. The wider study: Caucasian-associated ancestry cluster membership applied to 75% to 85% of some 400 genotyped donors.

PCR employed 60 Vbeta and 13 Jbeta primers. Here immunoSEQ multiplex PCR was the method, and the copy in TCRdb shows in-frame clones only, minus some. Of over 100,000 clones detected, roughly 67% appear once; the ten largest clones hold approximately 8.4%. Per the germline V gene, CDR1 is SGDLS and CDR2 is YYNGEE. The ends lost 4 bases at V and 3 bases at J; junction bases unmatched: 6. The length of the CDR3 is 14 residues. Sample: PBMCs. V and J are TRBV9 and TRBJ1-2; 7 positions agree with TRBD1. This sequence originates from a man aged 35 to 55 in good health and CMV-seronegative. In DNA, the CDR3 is TGTGCCAGCAGCCCAGACAGGGAAGACTATGGCTACACCTTC. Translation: CASSPDREDYGYTF.